The 16 T cell receptor beta chains below come from one sample, sequenced in a study of T cell responses to AZD1222 COVID-19 vaccine (dated by TCRdb to about 2021). The time point label of this sample denotes: about 28 days (+/-7) after the second vaccine dose. The library was prepared using the immunoSEQ multiplex PCR assay. This is the immuneACCESS table as TCRdb keeps it, with only in-frame sequences that have V and J called. A part of the clones is gone; compared with another copy, unresolved V genes explain less than half, and the rest is unexplained. Counted in this sample were around 120,000 clones; about 93% of them appeared once. The ten largest clones represent around 5% of the sample. Sequencing used peripheral blood, obtained 28 days after the second AZD1222 dose. The receptors come from an adult who received the AZD1222 COVID-19 vaccine.

This clone has only one observation. This sequence joins TRBV5-1 and TRBJ1-1; 7 positions match TRBD1. CDR1 is SGHRS, CDR2 YFSETQ, per germline. The CDR3 sequence is 13 residues long. V dropped 2 bases and J dropped 8; count of bases not matched to a gene: 6. The CDR3 sequence: CASSFEGAGEAFF. The CDR3 DNA sequence: TGCGCCAGCAGCTTCGAGGGGGCAGGGGAAGCTTTCTTT.

The rearrangement uses TRBV11-2 and TRBJ1-4; D unresolved. The CDR3 loop spans 14 amino acids. V was trimmed by 5 bases and J by 3 bases, leaving 10 bases between them. Germline lookup yields CDR1 SGHAT and CDR2 FQNNGV. Here the CDR3 reads CASSPRLSNEKLFF. The CDR3 region has the DNA TGTGCCAGCAGCCCCCGTTTGTCTAATGAAAAACTGTTTTTT.

On this clone: In the same sample, other DNA sequences code for this CDR3. The chain combines TRBV5-1 with TRBJ1-6; D is uncertain. Trimming removed 3 bases at V and 4 bases at J, with 5 bases between. CDR1 is SGHRS, CDR2 YFSETQ, per germline. The CDR3 contains 13 residues. In nucleotides, the CDR3 is TGCGCCAGCAGCTCCCGTTATAATTCACCCCTCCACTTT. This sequence encodes CASSSRYNSPLHF.

The chain recombines TRBV6-1 with TRBJ2-2; possibly TRBD1 for D (6 bases). CDR1 MNHNS and CDR2 SASEGT come from the germline V gene. This CDR3 is 16 amino acids long. V lost 3 bases and J lost 3, with 14 bases in between. The CDR3 region has the DNA TGTGCCAGCAGTGATCCCAGGGGTGTGGACACCGGGGAGCTGTTTTTT. Amino acid sequence: CASSDPRGVDTGELFF.

V and J are TRBV5-5 and TRBJ2-7; TRBD2 is a possible D gene (7 bases). Trimming cost V 4 bases and J 2 bases, with 19 bases left between them. This CDR3 region has 16 residues. Germline lookup yields CDR1 SGHKS and CDR2 YYEKEE (reference sequence). The CDR3 is CASSGRGGTVPYEQYF. The CDR3 DNA reads as TGTGCCAGCAGCGGGAGGGGGGGAACAGTTCCCTACGAGCAGTACTTC.

V is TRBV6-2 or TRBV6-3 and J is TRBJ2-7; 9 bases match TRBD1. Germline CDR1 MNHEY, CDR2 SVGEGT. V lost 5 bases to trimming and J lost 4 bases; unmatched junction nucleotides: 9. This CDR3 has 15 amino acids. The CDR3 bases are TGTGCCAGCAGTCCGGGACAGGGTCGTGGGTACGAGCAGTACTTC. It specifies CASSPGQGRGYEQYF.

The chain is built from TRBV7-9 and TRBJ2-3, with 9 bases that match TRBD1. V lost 5 bases, J lost 4 bases, and 13 bases stayed unmatched. The CDR3 extends over 17 amino acids. Germline-derived CDR1 and CDR2 are SEHNR and FQNEAQ (reference sequence). The CDR3 loop is CASSGGRTGVSPDTQYF. The CDR3 DNA is TGTGCCAGCAGCGGCGGACGGACAGGGGTTAGCCCAGATACGCAGTATTTT. The whole variable domain, filled in from reference TRBV7-9 and TRBJ2-3, reads DTGVSQNPRHKITKRGQNVTFRCDPISEHNRLYWYRQTLGQGPEFLTYFQNEAQLEKSRLLSDRFSAERPKGSFSTLEIQRTEQGDSAMYLCASSGGRTGVSPDTQYFGPGTRLTVL.

The chain recombines TRBV11-2 with TRBJ2-1, with TRBD2 matching 14 bases. The CDR3 has 17 residues. After removal of 1 base from V and 4 bases from J, the junction contained 3 bases not matched to a gene. Germline V lookup: CDR1 SGHAT, CDR2 FQNNGV. The DNA for the CDR3 is TGTGCCAGCAGCTTAGGGACTAGCGGGAGGCGATACAATGAGCAGTTCTTC. The encoded protein is CASSLGTSGRRYNEQFF.

The rearrangement links TRBV6-5 to TRBJ2-1; maybe TRBD2 (6 bases). Trimming stripped 0 bases from V and 4 bases from J, with 13 bases between. Germline values: CDR1 MNHEY, CDR2 SVGAGI. The CDR3 is 16 amino acids. CDR3 sequence: CASSYSGGRSYNEQFF. The CDR3 DNA follows: TGTGCCAGCAGTTACTCGGGAGGTCGATCGTACAATGAGCAGTTCTTC.

The J gene is TRBJ1-2, the V gene TRBV7-9; TRBD1 might be the D (5 bases). V was cut by 8 bases and J by 0 bases, with 13 bases left in between. Per germline, CDR1 SEHNR and CDR2 FQNEAQ (reference sequence). This CDR3 comprises 14 residues. CDR3 loop: CASGGDLTNYGYTF. CDR3 nucleotide sequence: TGTGCCAGCGGAGGGGACCTAACTAACTATGGCTACACCTTC.

The chain uses TRBV20-1 and TRBJ1-1; unclear D gene. The V end lost 6 bases, the J end lost 10 bases, and 15 bases lay between the germline ends. The CDR3 totals 11 residues. CDR1 and CDR2 from the germline V gene are DFQATT and SNEGSKA (reference sequence). CDR3 protein: CSATPRYIAFF. As DNA, the CDR3 is TGCAGTGCCACCCCCCGGTACATAGCTTTCTTT.

The chain uses TRBV18 and TRBJ1-1; D unclear. Germline V gene data show CDR1 as KGHSH and CDR2 as LQKENI. The length of the CDR3 is 15 residues. V dropped 3 bases and J dropped 1 base, with 12 bases sitting between them. The CDR3 DNA reads TGTGCCAGCTCACCTTTACAGAATAAGAACACTGAAGCTTTCTTT. Translated, it gives CASSPLQNKNTEAFF.

The rearrangement joins TRBV15 to TRBJ1-3, with TRBD1 identical over 7 bases. CDR3 length: 16 amino acids. Looked up from germline, CDR1 is LNHNV and CDR2 is YYDKDF (reference sequence). The V segment lost 1 base and the J segment 0 bases; nucleotides outside the gene matches: 3. The CDR3 spells CATSRGTGFSGNTIYF. As DNA, the CDR3 is TGTGCCACCAGCAGAGGGACAGGCTTCTCTGGAAACACCATATATTTT.

V usage is TRBV5-1 and J usage is TRBJ1-1; D is possibly TRBD1 (5 bases). The ends were cut back, 4 bases at V and 3 bases at J, with 16 bases in the middle. CDR3 length: 15 amino acids. Germline V CDR1 and CDR2: SGHRS, YFSETQ. CDR3: CASSPGRRADTEAFF. The CDR3 coding sequence is TGCGCCAGCAGCCCGGGACGTCGGGCGGACACTGAAGCTTTCTTT.

Concerning this clone itself: In the same sample, other DNA sequences code for this CDR3. The CDR3 is CASSLGGNYGYTF. The CDR3 DNA sequence: TGTGCCAGCAGCTTAGGGGGTAACTATGGCTACACCTTC. The J gene is TRBJ1-2, the V gene TRBV7-9; D unclear. V lost 1 base, J lost 1 base, and 4 bases lay in between. The CDR3 extends over 13 amino acids. Germline loops: CDR1 SEHNR, CDR2 FQNEAQ (reference sequence).

V gene TRBV6-5 combines with J gene TRBJ1-1, with D maybe TRBD1 (6 bases). Trimming shortened V by 8 bases and J by 1 base, and 14 bases separated the two germline ends. The CDR3 has 14 amino acids. The germline CDR1 and CDR2 sequences are MNHEY and SVGAGI. The chain's CDR3 is CASHEGQKNTEAFF. Written as DNA, the CDR3 is TGTGCCAGCCATGAGGGACAAAAGAACACTGAAGCTTTCTTT.